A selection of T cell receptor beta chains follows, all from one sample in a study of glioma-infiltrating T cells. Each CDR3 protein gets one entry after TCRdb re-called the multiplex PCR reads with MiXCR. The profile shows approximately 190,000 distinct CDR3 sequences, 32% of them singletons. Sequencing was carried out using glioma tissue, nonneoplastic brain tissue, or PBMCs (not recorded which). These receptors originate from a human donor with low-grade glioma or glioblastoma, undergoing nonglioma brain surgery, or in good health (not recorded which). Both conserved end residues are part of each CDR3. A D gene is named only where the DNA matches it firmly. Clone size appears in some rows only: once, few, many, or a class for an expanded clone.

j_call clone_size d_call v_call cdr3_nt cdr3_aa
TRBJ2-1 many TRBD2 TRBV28 TGTGCCAGTGGCCTAGCGGGACTTTGGGAGCAGTTCTTC CASGLAGLWEQFF
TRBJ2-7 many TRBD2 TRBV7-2 TGTGCCAGTTCGAAGGGGACTAGCGGGGTTTACGAGCAGTACTTC CASSKGTSGVYEQYF
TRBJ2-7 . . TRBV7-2 TGTGCCAGCAGCTTAGAGCGGGTGACCTACGAGCAGTACTTC CASSLERVTYEQYF
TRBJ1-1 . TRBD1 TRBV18 TGTGCCAGCTCACTAAACACAGGGGAGGGCACTGAAGCTTTCTTT CASSLNTGEGTEAFF
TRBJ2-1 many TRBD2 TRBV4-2 TGTGCCAGCAGCCAGGGAGCGGGAGACAATGAGCAGTTCTTC CASSQGAGDNEQFF
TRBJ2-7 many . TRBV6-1 TGTGCCAGCAGTTTGGGAGACGGGCCTTACGAGCAGTACTTC CASSLGDGPYEQYF
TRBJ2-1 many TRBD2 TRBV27 TGTGCCAGCGGGTTAAGACTAGCGAGGACCAATGAGCAGTTCTTC CASGLRLARTNEQFF
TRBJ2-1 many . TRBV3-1 TGTGCCAGCAGCCAAGCCAGCGGATCCTACAATGAGCAGTTCTTC CASSQASGSYNEQFF
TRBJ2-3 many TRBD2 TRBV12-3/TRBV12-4 TGTGCCAGCAGTACGGGACTAGCGGGAGGAACAGATACGCAGTATTTT CASSTGLAGGTDTQYF
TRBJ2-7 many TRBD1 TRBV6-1 TGTGCCAGCAGTACGGGGACAGGGTTCGAGCAGTACTTC CASSTGTGFEQYF
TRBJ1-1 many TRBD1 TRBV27 TGTGCCAGCAGTTCGGGACAGGGGATGACTGAAGCTTTCTTT CASSSGQGMTEAFF
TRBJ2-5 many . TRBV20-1 TGCAGTGCCCTATGGGGGTTTACGAAGACCCAGTACTTC CSALWGFTKTQYF
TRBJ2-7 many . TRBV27 TGTGCCAGCAGTTTACGACCTGACTTCTACGAGCAGTACTTC CASSLRPDFYEQYF
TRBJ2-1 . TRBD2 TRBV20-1 TGCAGTGCTAGAGATAGCGCTAGCGGGAGACTAAATGAGCAGCTCTTC CSARDSASGRLNEQLF
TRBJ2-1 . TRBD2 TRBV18 TGTGCCAGCTCACCACTGAATAGCGGGAGTAATAATGAGCAGTTCTTC CASSPLNSGSNNEQFF
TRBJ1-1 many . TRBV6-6 TGTGCCAGCAGTTACTCGACGGGTACTGAAGCTTTCTTT CASSYSTGTEAFF
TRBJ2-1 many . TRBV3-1 TGTGCCAGCAGTCGACTAGTTTGGAATGAGCAGTTCTTC CASSRLVWNEQFF
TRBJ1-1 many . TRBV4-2 TGTGCCAGCAGCCAAGCCCGAGTACGGGGGAACACTGAAGCTTTCTTT CASSQARVRGNTEAFF
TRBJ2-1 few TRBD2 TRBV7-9 TGTGCCAGCAGCTTAGGCCTTCTAGCGGGTGCTTCCTACAATGAGCAGTTCTTC CASSLGLLAGASYNEQFF
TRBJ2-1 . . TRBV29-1 TGCAGCGTTGATAGGGGGTGGGCCTACAATGAGCAGTTCTTC CSVDRGWAYNEQFF
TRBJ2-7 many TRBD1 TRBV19 TGTGCCAGTAGTGTGGGACAGACCTACGAGCAGTACTTC CASSVGQTYEQYF
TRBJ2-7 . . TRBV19 TGTGCCAGTAGTGGGAGTCTTAGCTCCTACGAGCAGTACTTC CASSGSLSSYEQYF
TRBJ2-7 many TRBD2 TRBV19 TGTGCCAGTAGTCCGTCGGGGGGATACGAGCAGTACTTC CASSPSGGYEQYF
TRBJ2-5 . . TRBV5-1 TGCGCCAGCAGCTCTAGTGAGCCGTACCAAGAGACCCAGTACTTC CASSSSEPYQETQYF
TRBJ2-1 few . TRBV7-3 TGTGCCAGCAGCTTGGTGGCCACAGATTACAATGAGCAGTTCTTC CASSLVATDYNEQFF
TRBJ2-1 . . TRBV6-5 TGTGCCAGCAGTTCCTTCACTCAGAGCTCCTATAATGAGCAGTTCTTC CASSSFTQSSYNEQFF
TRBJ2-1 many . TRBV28 TGTGCCAGCAGTGCCCCTGCGGGTGAGCAGTTCTTC CASSAPAGEQFF
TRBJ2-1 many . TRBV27 TGTGCCAGCAGTCTCTCCCGCTATCCGTTAGATGAGCAGTTCTTC CASSLSRYPLDEQFF
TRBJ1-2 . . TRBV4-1 TGCGCCAGCAGCCAAGAGGCCCACTTCTATGGCTACACCTTC CASSQEAHFYGYTF
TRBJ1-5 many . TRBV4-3 TGCGCCAGCAGCCTCTCTAGGGGGAATCAGCCCCAGCATTTT CASSLSRGNQPQHF
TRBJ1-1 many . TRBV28 TGTGCCAGCAGTCCACGGACGGCCCAGAACACTGAAGCTTTCTTT CASSPRTAQNTEAFF
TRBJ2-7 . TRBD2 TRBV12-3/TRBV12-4 TGTGCCAGCAGTTTTCGAACTAGCGGGAGCAATGAGCAGTACTTC CASSFRTSGSNEQYF
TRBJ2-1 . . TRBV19 TGTGCCAGTAGAGGTGGCAACGAGCAGTTCTTC CASRGGNEQFF
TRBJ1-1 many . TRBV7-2 TGTGCCAGCAGCCTAGAAGTCTACACTGAAGCTTTCTTT CASSLEVYTEAFF
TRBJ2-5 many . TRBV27 TGTGCCAGCAGTTCCCAGGGGGAGACCCAGTACTTC CASSSQGETQYF
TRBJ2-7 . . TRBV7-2 TGTGCCAGCAGCTTAGGGGGCCGGCCCAACGGGAGAGTTAGTGGCGAGCAGTACTTC CASSLGGRPNGRVSGEQYF
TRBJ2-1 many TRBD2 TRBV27 TGTGCCAGCAGTTCTAGCGGGATTAAAAACTCCTACAATGAGCAGTTCTTC CASSSSGIKNSYNEQFF
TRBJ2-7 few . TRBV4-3 TGCGCCAGCAGCCAAGTCATAGGGCCCCACGAGCAGTACTTC CASSQVIGPHEQYF
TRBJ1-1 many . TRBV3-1 TGTGCCAGCAGCCAAGGCGTGGAGAACACTGAAGCTTTCTTT CASSQGVENTEAFF
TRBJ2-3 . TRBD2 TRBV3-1 TGTGCCAGCAGCCCGACTAGCGGGAGGTCCTCAGCGGATACGCAGTATTTT CASSPTSGRSSADTQYF
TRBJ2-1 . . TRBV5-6 TGTGCCAGCAGCAGTCTCAGGGGTTCGGTCGATGAGCAGTTCTTC CASSSLRGSVDEQFF
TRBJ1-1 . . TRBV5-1 TGCGCCAGCAGCTTGACCACCCCGACTGAAGCTTTCTTT CASSLTTPTEAFF
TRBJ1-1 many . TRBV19 TGTGCCAGTAGAGCCGGGCCAGGAACTGAAGCTTTCTTT CASRAGPGTEAFF